This T cell receptor beta chain was sequenced during a study of cytotoxic CD8 clonotypes in ibrutinib-treated CLL. The CDR3 runs to 14 residues. The trim removed 7 bases at V and 12 bases at J, leaving 10 bases unmatched. In germline, CDR1 is SNHLY, CDR2 FYNNEI. Measured with immunoSEQ multiplex PCR; TCRdb has only the in-frame clones, and not every one. The data hold about 300,000 clones, with 60% to 80% observed a single time. The sequencing used PBMCs, collected at disease progression, from a patient treated with ibrutinib. This chain uses TRBV2 with TRBJ2-1, with TRBD1 matching over 12 bases. This sequence was found in a human donor with chronic lymphocytic leukemia. The CDR3 loop is CASTPAGTGGRQFF. The CDR3 DNA sequence: TGTGCCAGCACACCCGCGGGGACAGGGGGCAGGCAGTTCTTC.